This is a list of T cell receptor beta chains from one sample in a study of graft-versus-host responses after intestinal transplantation. TCRdb keeps only in-frame clones here, not all; method: immunoSEQ multiplex PCR. The repertoire includes about 110,000 clones, 90% to 95% of them detected once, and under 0.3% sits in the top ten. What these receptors recognize is not known. Sequenced here: unstimulated CD4+ T cells sorted from spleen or lymph node cells, sampled before transplant. These receptors were collected from a human donor who was the organ donor for an intestinal transplant. CDR3s include the opening cysteine and the closing phenylalanine or tryptophan. A D gene is named only where the DNA matches it firmly. Rows give clone size only sometimes, using once, few, many, or a class for an expanded clone.

clone_size: NA; v_call: TRBV20-1; j_call: TRBJ2-3; d_call: NA; cdr3_aa: CSASRTDTQYF; cdr3_nt: TGCAGTGCTAGCAGGACAGATACGCAGTATTTT
clone_size: NA; v_call: TRBV2; j_call: TRBJ2-2; d_call: NA; cdr3_aa: CASSGTGASTGELFF; cdr3_nt: TGTGCCAGCAGTGGGACTGGGGCGAGCACCGGGGAGCTGTTTTTT
clone_size: once; v_call: TRBV30; j_call: TRBJ2-2; d_call: TRBD2; cdr3_aa: CAWTSGRLGSGELFF; cdr3_nt: TGTGCCTGGACTAGCGGGAGGCTAGGTTCTGGGGAGCTGTTTTTT
clone_size: NA; v_call: TRBV7-9; j_call: TRBJ2-1; d_call: TRBD2; cdr3_aa: CASSLYLAGTSNEQFF; cdr3_nt: TGTGCCAGCAGCTTATATCTAGCGGGAACATCCAATGAGCAGTTCTTC
clone_size: NA; v_call: TRBV29-1; j_call: TRBJ2-5; d_call: TRBD2; cdr3_aa: CSVDSSGVLQETQYF; cdr3_nt: TGCAGCGTTGATTCTAGCGGGGTACTCCAAGAGACCCAGTACTTC
clone_size: NA; v_call: TRBV19; j_call: TRBJ2-6; d_call: TRBD2; cdr3_aa: CASSTLRGGSGANVLTF; cdr3_nt: TGTGCCAGTAGTACATTACGGGGGGGCTCTGGGGCCAACGTCCTGACTTTC
clone_size: NA; v_call: TRBV2; j_call: TRBJ2-1; d_call: TRBD2; cdr3_aa: CASSRLAGTYNEQFF; cdr3_nt: TGTGCCAGCAGTCGACTAGCGGGAACATACAATGAGCAGTTCTTC
clone_size: NA; v_call: TRBV2; j_call: TRBJ2-5; d_call: NA; cdr3_aa: CASSYPGGRAETQYF; cdr3_nt: TGTGCCAGCAGCTACCCGGGGGGCAGGGCCGAGACCCAGTACTTC
clone_size: NA; v_call: TRBV19; j_call: TRBJ2-7; d_call: TRBD2; cdr3_aa: CASSRGGTVYEQYF; cdr3_nt: TGTGCCAGTAGTAGGGGGGGGACGGTCTACGAGCAGTACTTC
clone_size: NA; v_call: TRBV4-3; j_call: TRBJ2-3; d_call: NA; cdr3_aa: CASSQDISAENTDTQYF; cdr3_nt: TGCGCCAGCAGCCAAGATATTTCGGCAGAAAACACAGATACGCAGTATTTT
clone_size: NA; v_call: TRBV19; j_call: TRBJ2-5; d_call: TRBD2; cdr3_aa: CASSTRTSGSETQYF; cdr3_nt: TGTGCCAGTAGTACCCGGACTAGCGGGAGCGAGACCCAGTACTTC
clone_size: NA; v_call: TRBV19; j_call: TRBJ1-5; d_call: NA; cdr3_aa: CASSIKDSQPQHF; cdr3_nt: TGTGCCAGTAGTATAAAAGACAGTCAGCCCCAGCATTTT